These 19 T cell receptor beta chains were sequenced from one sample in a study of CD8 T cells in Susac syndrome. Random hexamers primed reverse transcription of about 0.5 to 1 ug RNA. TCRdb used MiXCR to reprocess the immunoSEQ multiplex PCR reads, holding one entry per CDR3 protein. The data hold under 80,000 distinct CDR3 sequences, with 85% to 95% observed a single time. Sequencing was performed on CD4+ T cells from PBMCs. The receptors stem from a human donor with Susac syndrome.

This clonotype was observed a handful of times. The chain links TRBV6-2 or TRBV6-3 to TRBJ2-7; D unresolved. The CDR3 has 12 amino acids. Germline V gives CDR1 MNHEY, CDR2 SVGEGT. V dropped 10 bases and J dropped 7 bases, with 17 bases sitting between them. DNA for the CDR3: TGTGCCACCGGCAGCGTACCCCAGGAGCAGTACTTC. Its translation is CATGSVPQEQYF.

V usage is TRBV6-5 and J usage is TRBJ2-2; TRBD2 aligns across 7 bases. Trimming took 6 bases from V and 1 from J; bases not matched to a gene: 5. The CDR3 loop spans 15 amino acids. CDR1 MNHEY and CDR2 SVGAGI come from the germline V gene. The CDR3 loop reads CASRREILNTGELFF. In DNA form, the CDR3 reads TGTGCCAGCAGGCGGGAGATTTTGAACACCGGGGAGCTGTTTTTT.

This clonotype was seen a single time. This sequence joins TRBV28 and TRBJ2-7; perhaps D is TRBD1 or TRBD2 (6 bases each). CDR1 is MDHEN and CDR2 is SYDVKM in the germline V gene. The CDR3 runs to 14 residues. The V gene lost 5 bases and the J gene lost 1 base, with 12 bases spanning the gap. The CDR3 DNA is TGTGCCAGCAGTCTCGGGGGCGGATCCTACGAGCAGTACTTC. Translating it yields CASSLGGGSYEQYF. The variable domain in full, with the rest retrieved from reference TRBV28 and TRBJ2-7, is DVKVTQSSRYLVKRTGEKVFLECVQDMDHENMFWYRQDPGLGLRLIYFSYDVKMKEKGDIPEGYSVSREKKERFSLILESASTNQTSMYLCASSLGGGSYEQYFGPGTRLTVT.

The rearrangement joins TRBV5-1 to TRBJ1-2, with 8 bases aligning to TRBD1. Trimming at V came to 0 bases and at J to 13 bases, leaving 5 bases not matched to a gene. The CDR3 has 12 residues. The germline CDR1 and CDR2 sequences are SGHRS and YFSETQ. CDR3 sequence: CASSLGQGQSTF. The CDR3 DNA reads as TGCGCCAGCAGCTTGGGACAGGGGCAGTCCACCTTC.

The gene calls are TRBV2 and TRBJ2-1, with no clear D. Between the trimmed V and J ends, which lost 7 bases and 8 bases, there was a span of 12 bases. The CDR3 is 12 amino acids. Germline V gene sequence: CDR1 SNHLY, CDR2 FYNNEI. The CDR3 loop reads CASISRVYEQFF. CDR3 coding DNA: TGTGCCAGCATCAGTAGGGTCTATGAGCAGTTCTTC.

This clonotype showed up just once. CDR3 loop: CASKLGGNQPQHF. CDR3 coding DNA: TGTGCCAGCAAGTTAGGGGGCAATCAGCCCCAGCATTTT. The genes are TRBV28 and TRBJ1-5, with TRBD1 as a possible D gene (5 bases). The CDR3 is 13 amino acids. Germline V gives CDR1 MDHEN, CDR2 SYDVKM. Trimming pared 7 bases from V and 2 bases from J, leaving 9 bases between.

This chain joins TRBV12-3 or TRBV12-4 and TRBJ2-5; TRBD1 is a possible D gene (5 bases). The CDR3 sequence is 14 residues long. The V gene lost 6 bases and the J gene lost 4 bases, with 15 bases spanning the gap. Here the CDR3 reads CASSITGFAETQYF. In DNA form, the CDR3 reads TGTGCCAGCAGCATCACAGGCTTTGCAGAGACCCAGTACTTC.

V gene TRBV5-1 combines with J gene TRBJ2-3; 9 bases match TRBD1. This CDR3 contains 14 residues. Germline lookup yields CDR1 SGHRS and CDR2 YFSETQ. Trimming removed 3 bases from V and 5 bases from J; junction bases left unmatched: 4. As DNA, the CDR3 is TGCGCCAGCAGCTCGGGACAGGGCGGAGATACGCAGTATTTT. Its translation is CASSSGQGGDTQYF.

This chain's CDR3 is CASSYLAGGPTDTQYF. CDR3 nucleotides: TGTGCCAGCAGCTACCTAGCGGGGGGACCTACAGATACGCAGTATTTT. This chain links TRBV7-6 with TRBJ2-3; 11 bases agree with TRBD2. CDR1 is SGHVS, CDR2 FNYEAQ, per germline. The CDR3 sequence is 16 residues long. With 4 bases clipped from V and 3 bases from J, the junction kept 6 bases outside the gene matches.

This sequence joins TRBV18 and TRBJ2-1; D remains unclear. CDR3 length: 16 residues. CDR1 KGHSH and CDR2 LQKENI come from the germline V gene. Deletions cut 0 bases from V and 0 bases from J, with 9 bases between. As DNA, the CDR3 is TGTGCCAGCTCACCACCAAACTCCCGCTCCTACAATGAGCAGTTCTTC. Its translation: CASSPPNSRSYNEQFF.

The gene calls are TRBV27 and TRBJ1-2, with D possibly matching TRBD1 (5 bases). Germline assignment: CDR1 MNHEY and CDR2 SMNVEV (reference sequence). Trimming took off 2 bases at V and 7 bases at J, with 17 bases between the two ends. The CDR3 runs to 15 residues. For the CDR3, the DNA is TGTGCCAGCAGTTTAATAGCCCAGGGAGGGAGTGGCTACACCTTC. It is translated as CASSLIAQGGSGYTF.

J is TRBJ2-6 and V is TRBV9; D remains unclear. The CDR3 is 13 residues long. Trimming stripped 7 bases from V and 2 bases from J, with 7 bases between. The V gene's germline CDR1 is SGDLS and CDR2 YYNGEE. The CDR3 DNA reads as TGTGCCAGCGGATTTCCTGGGGCCAACGTCCTGACTTTC. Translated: CASGFPGANVLTF.

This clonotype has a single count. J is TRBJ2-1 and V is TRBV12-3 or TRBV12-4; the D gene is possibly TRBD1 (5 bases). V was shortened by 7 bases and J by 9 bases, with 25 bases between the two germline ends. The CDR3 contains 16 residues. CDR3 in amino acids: CASTPRSQQGRGEQFF. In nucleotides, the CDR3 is TGTGCCAGCACCCCCAGGTCACAGCAGGGTAGAGGTGAGCAGTTCTTC.

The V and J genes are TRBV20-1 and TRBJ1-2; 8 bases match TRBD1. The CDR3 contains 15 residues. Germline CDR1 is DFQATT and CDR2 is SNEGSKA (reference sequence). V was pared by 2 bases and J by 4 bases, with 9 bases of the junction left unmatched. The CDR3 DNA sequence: TGCAGTGCTAGACCCCGGACAGGGCGAGTCTATGGCTACACCTTC. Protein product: CSARPRTGRVYGYTF.

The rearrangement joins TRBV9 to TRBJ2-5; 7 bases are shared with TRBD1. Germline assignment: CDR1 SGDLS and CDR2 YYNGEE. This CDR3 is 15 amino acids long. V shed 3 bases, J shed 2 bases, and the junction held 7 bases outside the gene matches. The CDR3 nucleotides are TGTGCCAGCAGCGCCCGCACGGGACAGCAAGAGACCCAGTACTTC. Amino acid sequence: CASSARTGQQETQYF.

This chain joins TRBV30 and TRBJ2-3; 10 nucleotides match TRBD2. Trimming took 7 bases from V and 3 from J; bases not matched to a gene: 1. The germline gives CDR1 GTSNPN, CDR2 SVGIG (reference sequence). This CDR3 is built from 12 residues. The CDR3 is CALTSGTDTQYF. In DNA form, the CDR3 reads TGTGCCTTGACTAGCGGGACAGATACGCAGTATTTT.

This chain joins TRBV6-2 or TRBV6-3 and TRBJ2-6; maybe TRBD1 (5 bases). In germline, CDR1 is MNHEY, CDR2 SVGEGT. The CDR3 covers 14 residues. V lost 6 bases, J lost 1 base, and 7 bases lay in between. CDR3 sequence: CASRTGSGANVLTF. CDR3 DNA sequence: TGTGCCAGCAGAACAGGATCTGGGGCCAACGTCCTGACTTTC.

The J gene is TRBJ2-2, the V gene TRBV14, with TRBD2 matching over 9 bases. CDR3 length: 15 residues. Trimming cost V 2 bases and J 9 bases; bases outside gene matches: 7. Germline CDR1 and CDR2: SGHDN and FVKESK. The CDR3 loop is CASSQMRTSVRELFF. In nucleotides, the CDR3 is TGTGCCAGCAGCCAAATGCGGACTAGCGTCCGGGAGCTGTTTTTT.

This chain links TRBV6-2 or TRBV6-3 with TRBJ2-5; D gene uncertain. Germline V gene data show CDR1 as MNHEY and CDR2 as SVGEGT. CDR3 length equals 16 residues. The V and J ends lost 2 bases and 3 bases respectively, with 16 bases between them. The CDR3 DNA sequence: TGTGCCAGCAGTTACAAGGGCTTGGCAGGCAAAGAGACCCAGTACTTC. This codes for CASSYKGLAGKETQYF.